A selection of T cell receptor beta chains follows, all from one sample in a study of blood T cell repertoires in COVID-19. Using immunoSEQ multiplex PCR, the repertoire was profiled, and TCRdb retains in-frame clones only, with some absent. This sample has about 160,000 clones, with around 80% found just once. The source material was peripheral blood. These receptor sequences come from an elderly woman with active or convalescent COVID-19. CDR3s include the opening cysteine and the closing phenylalanine or tryptophan. D genes are given only for firm matches. Part of the rows lack a size; the others show once, few, many or a class for expanded clones.

size	D	V	J	DNA	CDR3
once	NA	TRBV5-6	TRBJ1-4	TGTGCCAGCAGCTCTCGGGGTGAAAAACTGTTTTTT	CASSSRGEKLFF
NA	TRBD1	TRBV3-1/TRBV3-2	TRBJ2-7	TGTGCCAGCAGCCGTACCGGGACAGGGGGCTACGAGCAGTACTTC	CASSRTGTGGYEQYF
NA	TRBD1	TRBV10-3	TRBJ1-5	TGTGCCATCAGACCCGGGACAGGGCTTCATCAGCCCCAGCATTTT	CAIRPGTGLHQPQHF
NA	NA	TRBV21-1	TRBJ1-2	NA	CASSWGRGSGYTF
NA	NA	TRBV7-2	TRBJ1-5	TGTGCCAGCAGTTCCGACAGAAATCAGCCCCAGCATTTT	CASSSDRNQPQHF
NA	TRBD1	TRBV28	TRBJ1-2	TGTGCCAGCAGTCCAGGGGACAGGGGGCTTATCTATGGCTACACCTTC	CASSPGDRGLIYGYTF
NA	NA	TRBV19	TRBJ1-3	TGTGCCAGTAGTATAGACGACACTGGAAACACCATATATTTT	CASSIDDTGNTIYF
few	TRBD1	TRBV19	TRBJ2-2	TGTGCCAGTAGTATAAGGACAGGGGGCACCGGGGAGCTGTTTTTT	CASSIRTGGTGELFF
NA	NA	TRBV5-1	TRBJ2-1	TGCGCCAGCAGCATAGACACCTTGGGGCAGTTCTTC	CASSIDTLGQFF
NA	TRBD2	TRBV19	TRBJ2-7	TGTGCCAGTAGTTCCCGACTAGCGGGGGGGAACGAGCAGTACTTC	CASSSRLAGGNEQYF
once	NA	TRBV30	TRBJ1-1	TGTGCCTGGAAGGGCACAGGGAACACTGAAGCTTTCTTT	CAWKGTGNTEAFF
NA	NA	TRBV6-2/TRBV6-3	TRBJ1-2	TGTGCCAGCAGTTCCACACAAAACTATGGCTACACCTTC	CASSSTQNYGYTF
NA	TRBD1	TRBV10-2	TRBJ1-6	TGCGCCAGCAGTGAGTCGGACAGGGTTCGGTCACCCCTCCACTTT	CASSESDRVRSPLHF
NA	TRBD1	TRBV6-4	TRBJ1-5	TGTGCCAGCAGTGAGACAGGGTTAAATCAGCCCCAGCATTTT	CASSETGLNQPQHF
few	NA	TRBV6-1	TRBJ2-1	TGTGCCAGCAGTGAAGGCGGCCCACCGGATGAGCAGTTCTTC	CASSEGGPPDEQFF
NA	NA	TRBV7-9	TRBJ1-4	TGTGCCAGCACCGGGAGTCTGTTTATTGAAAAACTGTTTTTT	CASTGSLFIEKLFF
NA	TRBD1	TRBV18	TRBJ1-1	TGTGCCAGCTCACTGTGGGCCCGACAGGGTGGGGGGAACACTGAAGCTTTCTTT	CASSLWARQGGGNTEAFF
NA	NA	TRBV4-3	TRBJ1-4	TGCGCCAGCAGCCAAGAATTTCCAGGGCCAACTAATGAAAAACTGTTTTTT	CASSQEFPGPTNEKLFF
NA	TRBD1	TRBV5-1	TRBJ1-4	TGCGCCAGCAGCCGGGGGACAGGGGGCGCGGAGGAAAAACTGTTTTTT	CASSRGTGGAEEKLFF
NA	NA	TRBV5-1	TRBJ1-3	TGCGCCAGCAGTGACAGGTCGGGAAACACCATATATTTT	CASSDRSGNTIYF
NA	TRBD1	TRBV10-3	TRBJ1-1	TGTGCCATCAGCGGACAGGGGAATACGAACACTGAAGCTTTCTTT	CAISGQGNTNTEAFF
NA	TRBD2	TRBV5-4	TRBJ2-1	TGTGCCAGCACCATAGCGGGGGGGCGTAGGAATGAGCAGTTCTTC	CASTIAGGRRNEQFF
NA	TRBD1	TRBV7-9	TRBJ1-1	TGTGCCAGCAGCTTAGGGACAGGGGACACTGAAGCTTTCTTT	CASSLGTGDTEAFF
NA	NA	TRBV29-1	TRBJ1-3	TGCAGCGTTGAGGAGGTGGGAAACACCATATATTTT	CSVEEVGNTIYF
NA	NA	TRBV18	TRBJ2-1	TGTGCCAGCTCACCAGTGGGGGGGCCACGGAATGAGCAGTTCTTC	CASSPVGGPRNEQFF
NA	NA	TRBV13	TRBJ2-5	TGTGCCAGCAGCTTAGACCGTTGGCAGGGCGAGGCAGAGACCCAGTACTTC	CASSLDRWQGEAETQYF
NA	NA	TRBV9	TRBJ2-7	TGTGCCAGCAGCGAGAAGGGGGTGGGCTCCTACGAGCAGTACTTC	CASSEKGVGSYEQYF
NA	NA	TRBV6-5	TRBJ2-7	TGTGCCAGCAGTTACTCAGCCATTAGGGGGACCTACGAGCAGTACTTC	CASSYSAIRGTYEQYF
NA	NA	TRBV7-9	TRBJ1-1	TGTGCCAGCAGCTCCGAAAACTTCGCGAGGAACACTGAAGCTTTCTTT	CASSSENFARNTEAFF
NA	NA	TRBV28	TRBJ2-1	TGTGCCAGCAGTAAAGGGGGCTCCTACAATGAGCAGTTCTTC	CASSKGGSYNEQFF
few	NA	TRBV11-3	TRBJ1-3	TGTGCCAGCAGCTTATACGGGGTAGCTGGAAACACCATATATTTT	CASSLYGVAGNTIYF
NA	NA	TRBV6-2/TRBV6-3	TRBJ1-5	TGTGCCAGCAGTTACCCAGGGGCGGGTAATCAGCCCCAGCATTTT	CASSYPGAGNQPQHF
NA	TRBD1	TRBV19	TRBJ2-2	TGTGCCAGCTACAGGGGCACGGACACCGGGGAGCTGTTTTTT	CASYRGTDTGELFF
NA	NA	TRBV7-9	TRBJ2-6	TGTGCCAGCAGCCCCGAGCCTACTCCTTCTGGGGCCAACGTCCTGACTTTC	CASSPEPTPSGANVLTF
NA	NA	TRBV4-1	TRBJ2-5	TGCGCCAGCAGCCAATGGCTGAACCAAGAGACCCAGTACTTC	CASSQWLNQETQYF
NA	NA	TRBV11-2	TRBJ1-1	TGTGCCAGCAGCCTGGCAGGAGGCGAAGCTTTCTTT	CASSLAGGEAFF
few	TRBD2	TRBV5-1	TRBJ2-2	TGCGCCAGCAGCCAGGGACTAGCGGGGGTCGGGGAGCTGTTTTTT	CASSQGLAGVGELFF
NA	TRBD1	TRBV6-2/TRBV6-3	TRBJ2-3	TGTGCCAGCAGTTCCCTGGGGACAGGGGCCCGAGGAGATACGCAGTATTTT	CASSSLGTGARGDTQYF
NA	NA	TRBV11-3	TRBJ2-7	TGTGCCAGCAGTAGAGGAGGGGCCCTCGAGCAGTACTTC	CASSRGGALEQYF
NA	NA	TRBV23-1	TRBJ1-1	TGCGCCAGCAGTCAATCTTCCTTCCCCGACAGGACACTTGAAGCTTTCTTT	CASSQSSFPDRTLEAFF
NA	TRBD1	TRBV19	TRBJ1-2	TGTGCCAGTACCACGATAACAGGGGAATATGGCTACACCTTC	CASTTITGEYGYTF
NA	NA	TRBV5-1	TRBJ2-7	TGCGCCAGCAGCTCATCCTACGAGCAGTACTTC	CASSSSYEQYF
NA	NA	TRBV6-2/TRBV6-3	TRBJ1-4	TGTGCCAGCAGCAAGGGGGGGCGTGAAAAACTGTTTTTT	CASSKGGREKLFF
NA	NA	TRBV3-1/TRBV3-2	TRBJ1-5	TGTGCCAGCAGCCAAGCGGGGTATCAGCCCCAGCATTTT	CASSQAGYQPQHF
NA	TRBD1	TRBV13	TRBJ2-5	TGTGCCAGCAGCTTAGGGGACAGGGGGGTTCAAGAGACCCAGTACTTC	CASSLGDRGVQETQYF